This T cell receptor (beta chain) was found in a study of blood T cell repertoires in COVID-19. The overall study: There were acute and convalescent COVID-19 samples, and they came from the United States, Italy and Spain. The analysed material was cDNA or gDNA that came from T cells, B-cell-depleted T cells, or PBMCs.

The authors' processing: Counts of nucleated cells, estimated from reference gene primer amplification, were obtained. Produced via immunoSEQ multiplex PCR; TCRdb's table is partial and in-frame only. The V and J calls and clone size are taken from that table; D and trimming were inferred from the DNA. Of 200,000 to 250,000 clones listed, roughly 84% are singletons. V was pared by 2 bases and J by 9 bases, with 3 bases of the junction left unmatched. There are 14 residues in the CDR3. Germline V lookup: CDR1 MNHEY, CDR2 SVGEGT. The table lists this clone with a few counts. The source of this sequence is a woman of 80 years or more with acute or convalescent COVID-19. The specimen sequenced was peripheral blood. This chain connects TRBV6-2 or TRBV6-3 to TRBJ1-6; TRBD1 agrees at 8 bases. CDR3 protein: CASSYGTGGSPLHF. In DNA form, the CDR3 reads TGTGCCAGCAGTTACGGGACAGGAGGTTCACCCCTCCACTTT.